This T cell receptor beta chain was found in a study of T cell responses to AZD1222 COVID-19 vaccine. Repertoires were generated with immunoSEQ multiplex PCR, while TCRdb's copy carries only in-frame clones and drops some. The table includes about 130,000 clones, more than 85% detected once. As to this clone: Its target is not known.

General study results and limits: Spike-wide vaccine-associated CD4 TCRs dominated at 160-218 and 743-854.

The CDR3 length is 11 residues. V gave up 3 bases and J gave up 4 bases, with 5 bases separating them. Germline V CDR1 and CDR2: SGDLS, YYNGEE. Sequenced here: peripheral blood, sampled on day 0 of AZD1222 vaccination. The chain employs TRBV9 and TRBJ2-7; D is ambiguous. The receptor was derived from an adult in good health. Here the CDR3 reads CASSATYEQYF. In DNA form, the CDR3 reads TGTGCCAGCAGCGCAACTTACGAGCAGTACTTC.